These 18 T cell receptor beta chains originate from one sample sequenced in a study of T-cell memory formation after mild COVID-19. MiXCR, applied by TCRdb to the 5' RACE reads, yields one record per CDR3 protein. The sample has a few hundred thousand distinct CDR3 sequences; 15% to 20% are singletons. Material for sequencing was PBMCs or a T cell subset sorted from them (not recorded which). Receptors were obtained from a man between 18 and 35 years old who had mild COVID-19 (a few samples of this study predate the infection). Cell type and time point are not known.

This chain connects TRBV20-1 to TRBJ2-7, with 13 bases identical to TRBD2. Germline values: CDR1 DFQATT, CDR2 SNEGSKA (reference sequence). V gave up 4 bases and J gave up 6 bases; unmatched junction bases: 15. This CDR3 region has 17 residues. The CDR3 is CSAIPTSGGTAVFEQYV. CDR3 bases: TGCAGTGCTATACCGACTAGCGGGGGGACCGCAGTCTTCGAGCAGTACGTC.

This clonotype was picked up a small number of times. The rearrangement links TRBV7-9 to TRBJ2-2; D gene ambiguous. V was shortened by 5 bases and J by 8 bases, with 15 bases between the two germline ends. This CDR3 is 14 amino acids long. Germline V gene data show CDR1 as SEHNR and CDR2 as FQNEAQ (reference sequence). This chain's CDR3 is CASSPKLLGGELFF. The DNA for the CDR3 is TGTGCCAGCAGCCCCAAACTCCTAGGGGGGGAGCTGTTTTTT. The full variable domain, in which reference TRBV7-9 and TRBJ2-2 provide the parts outside the CDR3, is DTGVSQNPRHKITKRGQNVTFRCDPISEHNRLYWYRQTLGQGPEFLTYFQNEAQLEKSRLLSDRFSAERPKGSFSTLEIQRTEQGDSAMYLCASSPKLLGGELFFGEGSRLTVL.

In its sample, this clonotype was seen a few times. The chain has TRBV7-9 and TRBJ1-1; no firm D call. The CDR3 loop spans 16 amino acids. V lost 5 bases, J lost 2 bases, and 18 bases lay in between. Germline CDR1 SEHNR, CDR2 FQNEAQ (reference sequence). Here the CDR3 reads CASSPPWVGVNTEAFF. The CDR3 DNA sequence: TGTGCCAGCAGCCCACCCTGGGTCGGGGTCAACACTGAAGCTTTCTTT. The full variable domain, in which reference TRBV7-9 and TRBJ1-1 provide the parts outside the CDR3, is DTGVSQNPRHKITKRGQNVTFRCDPISEHNRLYWYRQTLGQGPEFLTYFQNEAQLEKSRLLSDRFSAERPKGSFSTLEIQRTEQGDSAMYLCASSPPWVGVNTEAFFGQGTRLTVV.

The chain is built from TRBV15 and TRBJ2-5, with 10 bases that match TRBD1. The length of the CDR3 is 15 residues. J was trimmed by 7 bases and V by 4 bases; bases with no gene match: 9. In germline, CDR1 is LNHNV, CDR2 YYDKDF (reference sequence). CDR3 nucleotide sequence: TGTGCCACCAGCACCAGACAGGGGGCTTATTGGACCCAGTACTTC. Protein: CATSTRQGAYWTQYF.

The chain couples TRBV20-1 to TRBJ2-3; D call uncertain. The V gene's germline CDR1 is DFQATT and CDR2 SNEGSKA (reference sequence). CDR3 size: 13 residues. The V gene lost 2 bases and the J gene lost 0 bases, with 6 bases spanning the gap. In nucleotides, the CDR3 is TGCAGTGCTAGAAGGTCTAGCACAGATACGCAGTATTTT. Translation gives CSARRSSTDTQYF.

This clonotype has a handful of counts. The chain is built from TRBV27 and TRBJ2-7, with 8 bases identical to TRBD1. V lost 5 bases to trimming and J lost 0 bases; unmatched junction nucleotides: 12. Germline values: CDR1 MNHEY, CDR2 SMNVEV (reference sequence). The CDR3 runs to 17 residues. The CDR3 spells CASSPLQGAGFSYEQYV. The DNA for the CDR3 is TGTGCCAGCAGTCCCCTGCAGGGGGCAGGGTTCTCCTACGAGCAGTACGTC.

The genes are TRBV19 and TRBJ1-5; 9 positions match TRBD1. In germline, CDR1 is LNHDA, CDR2 SQIVND (reference sequence). This CDR3 comprises 15 residues. V was pared by 7 bases and J by 7 bases, with 11 bases of the junction left unmatched. The CDR3 region is CASTYDGQGSQPQHF. For the CDR3, the DNA is TGTGCCAGTACCTACGACGGACAGGGGAGCCAGCCCCAGCATTTT. The complete variable domain, with remaining parts taken from reference TRBV19 and TRBJ1-5, reads DGGITQSPKYLFRKEGQNVTLSCEQNLNHDAMYWYRQDPGQGLRLIYYSQIVNDFQKGDIAEGYSVSREKKESFPLTVTSAQKNPTAFYLCASTYDGQGSQPQHFGDGTRLSIL.

V usage is TRBV7-9 and J usage is TRBJ1-2; D might be TRBD1 (5 bases). This CDR3 comprises 14 residues. V lost 0 bases and J 4 bases, leaving 9 bases between the germline ends. Germline CDR1 is SEHNR and CDR2 is FQNEAQ (reference sequence). In nucleotides, the CDR3 is TGTGCCAGCAGCTTAGCCGGGGGGGTCTATGGCTACACCTTC. It codes for CASSLAGGVYGYTF.

The rearrangement joins TRBV7-2 to TRBJ1-2; the D is unclear. Germline lookup yields CDR1 SGHTA and CDR2 FQGNSA. CDR3 length equals 14 residues. Trimming shortened V by 3 bases and J by 0 bases, and 8 bases separated the two germline ends. CDR3 DNA sequence: TGTGCCAGCAGCTTGTACATATCTAACTATGGCTACACCTTC. It encodes CASSLYISNYGYTF.

J is TRBJ1-5 and V is TRBV19; D may be TRBD1 (5 bases). Trimming cost V 3 bases and J 2 bases, with 5 bases left between them. The CDR3 covers 13 residues. CDR1 and CDR2 from the germline V gene are LNHDA and SQIVND (reference sequence). This CDR3 reads CASSMGGNQPQHF. In DNA form, the CDR3 reads TGTGCCAGTAGTATGGGGGGCAATCAGCCCCAGCATTTT.

The chain recombines TRBV7-2 with TRBJ1-6, with 8 positions matching TRBD1. Germline V gives CDR1 SGHTA, CDR2 FQGNSA. The CDR3 consists of 15 residues. Germline trimming cut 1 base from V and 8 bases from J; bases unmatched to any gene: 4. The CDR3 DNA follows: TGTGCCAGCAGCTTAGAGGGCAGGGGGCATTCACCCCTCCACTTT. It translates to CASSLEGRGHSPLHF.

Many counts were recorded for this clonotype. The V gene is TRBV2, the J gene TRBJ2-7, with TRBD1 as a possible D gene (6 bases). CDR3 size: 15 residues. The V gene lost 7 bases and the J gene lost 2 bases, with 18 bases spanning the gap. Per the germline V gene, CDR1 is SNHLY and CDR2 is FYNNEI. CDR3 DNA: TGTGCCAGCACCTCATTGGACAGTCTCCCCTACGAGCAGTACTTC. Amino acid sequence: CASTSLDSLPYEQYF.

This clonotype was picked up a small number of times. The J gene is TRBJ2-1, the V gene TRBV9, with TRBD1 matching 8 bases. Germline V gene sequence: CDR1 SGDLS, CDR2 YYNGEE. CDR3 size: 18 residues. Trimming removed 4 bases from V and 6 bases from J; junction bases left unmatched: 18. This CDR3 reads CASSPSLRGHSPTNEQFF. CDR3 DNA sequence: TGTGCCAGCAGCCCGTCGCTCAGGGGGCACTCCCCTACCAATGAGCAGTTCTTC.

This clonotype was counted a few times. This chain connects TRBV28 to TRBJ1-5, with D tentatively TRBD1 (5 bases). The CDR3 spans 13 residues. The ends were cut back, 8 bases at V and 11 bases at J, with 19 bases in the middle. Germline V CDR1 and CDR2: MDHEN, SYDVKM. CDR3 loop: CASATTGLGTQHF. Here the CDR3 DNA reads TGTGCCAGCGCCACTACGGGACTGGGGACCCAGCATTTT.

V and J are TRBV7-6 and TRBJ2-5; a possible D gene is TRBD1 (6 bases). CDR3 length equals 12 residues. V shed 5 bases and J shed 3 bases, with 7 bases lying between them. Per the germline V gene, CDR1 is SGHVS and CDR2 is FNYEAQ. The CDR3 here is CASSHREETQYF. The CDR3 region has the DNA TGTGCCAGCAGCCACAGGGAAGAGACCCAGTACTTC.

This clonotype was counted a few times. This sequence joins TRBV19 and TRBJ2-1, with a tentative D call TRBD2 (6 bases). This CDR3 comprises 14 residues. From germline, CDR1 is LNHDA and CDR2 SQIVND (reference sequence). The V end was cut by 1 base, the J end by 8 bases, with 12 bases between. CDR3 coding DNA: TGTGCCAGTAGTATAGTCGCGGGGACCCATGAGCAGTTCTTC. It yields the protein CASSIVAGTHEQFF.

The V gene is TRBV29-1, the J gene TRBJ2-1, with D possibly being TRBD2 (5 bases). The germline V gene encodes CDR1 SQVTM and CDR2 ANQGSEA. This CDR3 comprises 11 residues. Trimming shortened V by 6 bases and J by 2 bases, and 5 bases separated the two germline ends. The CDR3 sequence: CSVGAYNEQFF. CDR3 DNA sequence: TGCAGCGTGGGAGCCTACAATGAGCAGTTCTTC.

This clonotype occurred a few times. The chain recombines TRBV6-6 with TRBJ2-1; D perhaps matches TRBD1 (5 bases). The germline gives CDR1 MNHNY, CDR2 SVGAGI (reference sequence). V lost 4 bases, J lost 4 bases, and 11 bases lay in between. The CDR3 loop spans 14 amino acids. CDR3 nucleotides: TGTGCCAGCAGTTTCGGACAAGAATACAATGAGCAGTTCTTC. Its protein product is CASSFGQEYNEQFF.